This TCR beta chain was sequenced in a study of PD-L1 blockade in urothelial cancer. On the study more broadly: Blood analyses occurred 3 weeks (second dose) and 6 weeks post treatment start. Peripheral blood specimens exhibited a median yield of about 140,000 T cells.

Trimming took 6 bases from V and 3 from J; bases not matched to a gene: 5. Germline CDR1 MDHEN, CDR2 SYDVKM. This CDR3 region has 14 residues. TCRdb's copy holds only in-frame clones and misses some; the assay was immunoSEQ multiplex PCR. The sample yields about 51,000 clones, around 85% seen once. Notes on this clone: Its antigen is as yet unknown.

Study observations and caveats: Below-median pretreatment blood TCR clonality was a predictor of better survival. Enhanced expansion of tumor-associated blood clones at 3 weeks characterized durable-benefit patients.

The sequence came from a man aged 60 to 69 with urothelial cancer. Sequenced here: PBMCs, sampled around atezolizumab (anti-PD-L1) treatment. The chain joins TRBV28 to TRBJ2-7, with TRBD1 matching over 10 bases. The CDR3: CASREGTGDYEQYF. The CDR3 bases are TGTGCCAGCAGGGAGGGGACAGGGGACTACGAGCAGTACTTC. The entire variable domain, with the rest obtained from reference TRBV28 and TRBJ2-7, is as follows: DVKVTQSSRYLVKRTGEKVFLECVQDMDHENMFWYRQDPGLGLRLIYFSYDVKMKEKGDIPEGYSVSREKKERFSLILESASTNQTSMYLCASREGTGDYEQYFGPGTRLTVT.